The entry that follows covers one T cell receptor (beta chain) sequence. This entry comes from a study of technical replicates of blood from several donors. Measured with immunoSEQ multiplex PCR; TCRdb has only the in-frame clones, and not every one. The table lists some 56,000 clones, about 94% of them singletons. The CDR3 runs to 14 residues. V was pared by 0 bases and J by 5 bases, with 10 bases between. The germline CDR1 and CDR2 sequences are MGHRA and YSYEKL. The sequenced sample consisted of PBMCs. The chain recombines TRBV4-1 with TRBJ1-1, with D tentatively TRBD1 (5 bases). The receptor's source is a human donor in good health. Some clones in this sample may be carry-over from other donors' samples. Here the CDR3 DNA reads TGCGCCAGCAGCCAAGATCTACGGGGGACTGAAGCTTTCTTT. This sequence encodes CASSQDLRGTEAFF.